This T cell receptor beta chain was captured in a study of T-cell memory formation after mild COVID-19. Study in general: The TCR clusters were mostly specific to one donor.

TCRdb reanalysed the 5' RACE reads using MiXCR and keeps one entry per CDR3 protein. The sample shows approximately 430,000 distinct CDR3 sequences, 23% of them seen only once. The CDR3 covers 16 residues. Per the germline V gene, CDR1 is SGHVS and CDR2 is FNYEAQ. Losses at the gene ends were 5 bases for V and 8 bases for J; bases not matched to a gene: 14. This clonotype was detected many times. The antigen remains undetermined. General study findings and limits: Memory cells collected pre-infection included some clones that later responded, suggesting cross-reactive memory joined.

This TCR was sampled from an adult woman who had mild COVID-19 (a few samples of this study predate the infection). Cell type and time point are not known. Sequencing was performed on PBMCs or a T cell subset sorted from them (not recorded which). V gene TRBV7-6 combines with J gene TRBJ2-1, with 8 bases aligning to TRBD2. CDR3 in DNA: TGTGCCAGCAGCGCCAGCGCCGGGACTAGAGGCTATGAGCAGTTCTTC. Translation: CASSASAGTRGYEQFF. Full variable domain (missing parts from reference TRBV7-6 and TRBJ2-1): GAGVSQSPRYKVTKRGQDVALRCDPISGHVSLYWYRQALGQGPEFLTYFNYEAQQDKSGLPNDRFSAERPEGSISTLTIQRTEQRDSAMYRCASSASAGTRGYEQFFGPGTRLTVL.